The source of this T cell receptor (beta chain) is a study of follicular helper T cells after annual influenza vaccination. The study, taken as a whole, reports: Change in circulating plasmablasts correlated with ICOS+CD38+ cTfh clonality change.

Germline V gene sequence: CDR1 DFQATT, CDR2 SNEGSKA (reference sequence). V gave up 0 bases and J gave up 10 bases, with 8 bases separating them. CDR3 size: 11 residues. Specified time point: 2015-2016 season, 7 days after influenza vaccination. Cells are cTfh (non-naive CD4+CXCR5+PD-1+), split by ICOS and CD38 into double-positive or double-negative. On this clone: The target antigen is unknown.

The table came from immunoSEQ multiplex PCR; TCRdb's copy has only in-frame clones and leaves some out. This table has about 4,200 clones, roughly 78% appearing once. The sequencing used CXCR5+ CD38- circulating T follicular helper cells from blood, collected 7 days after influenza vaccination. Subset described: circulating Tfh, non-naive CD4+CXCR5+PD-1+ (ICOS+CD38+ or ICOS-CD38-). The clonotype comes from an adult who received the influenza vaccine. The J gene is TRBJ2-3, the V gene TRBV20-1; D not resolved. The DNA of the CDR3 is TGCAGTGCTAGAGATTTAGAGGCGCAGTATTTT. Translated: CSARDLEAQYF.